The 20 T cell receptor beta chains below all came from one sample that was sequenced in a study of T-cell reconstitution after alpha-beta-depleted transplantation in children. A library of TCRbeta sequences, prepared with unique molecular identifiers, was generated. MiXCR was run by TCRdb on the PCR reads, yielding one entry per CDR3 protein. The profile covers some 600,000 distinct CDR3 sequences, with 10% to 15% appearing a single time and over 2% taken by the ten largest. The specimen was PBMCs, mostly from graft donor cells, collected 360 days after TCRalphabeta/CD19-depleted stem cell transplant. These receptors were taken from a male patient between 10 and 17 years old who had a stem cell transplant for acute myeloid leukemia, so the T cells may come from the graft donor.

The J gene is TRBJ2-5, the V gene TRBV4-2; the D gene is possibly TRBD2 (6 bases). This CDR3 is built from 12 residues. Deletions cut 4 bases from V and 7 bases from J, with 10 bases between. Looked up from germline, CDR1 is LGHNA and CDR2 is YNFKEQ. The CDR3, as DNA: TGTGCCAGCAGCCGACCCGGGGGGACCCAGTACTTC. Translating it yields CASSRPGGTQYF.

The CDR3 is CAIRGYNEQFF. In DNA, the CDR3 is TGTGCCATCAGAGGATACAATGAGCAGTTCTTC. The V gene is TRBV10-3, the J gene TRBJ2-1; D unresolved. V was cut by 6 bases and J by 4 bases, with 4 bases left in between. CDR1 ENHRY and CDR2 SYGVKD come from the germline V gene. CDR3 length: 11 amino acids.

This clonotype was seen a handful of times. The rearrangement links TRBV4-3 to TRBJ2-7; the D gene is possibly TRBD2 (5 bases). Germline assignment: CDR1 LGHNA and CDR2 YSLEER. This CDR3 spans 17 amino acids. V was trimmed by 0 bases and J by 0 bases, leaving 15 bases between them. The CDR3 is CASSQEYEKRSSYEQYF. The CDR3 nucleotides read TGCGCCAGCAGCCAAGAATATGAGAAGCGGAGCTCCTACGAGCAGTACTTC.

This sequence joins TRBV7-9 and TRBJ2-7; TRBD1 might be the D (6 bases). The CDR3 has 14 amino acids. Trimming took 6 bases from V and 3 from J, leaving 15 bases between them. Germline CDR1 reads SEHNR; CDR2 reads FQNEAQ (reference sequence). The CDR3 spells CASRPTGEHYEQYF. The CDR3 bases are TGTGCCAGCAGACCGACAGGAGAACACTACGAGCAGTACTTC.

The sample holds many counts of this clonotype. This rearrangement joins TRBV9 to TRBJ2-1, with 7 bases matching TRBD2. The CDR3 consists of 9 residues. The V gene end was trimmed by 7 bases and the J gene end by 14 bases; junction bases not matched to a gene: 3. CDR1 is SGDLS, CDR2 YYNGEE, per germline. In nucleotides, the CDR3 is TGTGCCAGCCCGGGACTAAAGTTCTTC. Protein: CASPGLKFF.

This clonotype was picked up many times. In DNA, the CDR3 is TGTGCCAGCAGCGTCATCCCAGGTAGGGACCATGAGCAGTTCTTC. It yields the protein CASSVIPGRDHEQFF. V gene TRBV9 combines with J gene TRBJ2-1, with D perhaps being TRBD1 or TRBD2 (5 bases each). The CDR3 is 15 residues long. With 2 bases removed from V and 8 bases from J, the gap between germline ends came to 17 bases. Germline V gene sequence: CDR1 SGDLS, CDR2 YYNGEE.

The chain carries TRBV7-9 and TRBJ2-3, with TRBD1 matching over 7 bases. The ends lost 5 bases at V and 2 bases at J; junction bases unmatched: 10. Germline values: CDR1 SEHNR, CDR2 FQNEAQ (reference sequence). The CDR3 consists of 16 residues. The CDR3 bases are TGTGCCAGCAGCCCTCGGACAGGTTGGATCACAGATACGCAGTATTTT. It encodes CASSPRTGWITDTQYF.

This clonotype was picked up many times. The rearrangement joins TRBV6-2 or TRBV6-3 to TRBJ2-1, with D perhaps assigned TRBD1 or TRBD2 (5 bases each). V shed 2 bases and J shed 0 bases, with 17 bases lying between them. Per the germline V gene, CDR1 is MNHEY and CDR2 is SVGEGT. The length of the CDR3 is 18 residues. The CDR3 spells CASSYVPGRQGSYNEQFF. The CDR3, as DNA: TGTGCCAGCAGTTACGTCCCGGGACGACAAGGCTCCTACAATGAGCAGTTCTTC.

This clonotype showed up just a few times. The chain couples TRBV18 to TRBJ2-1, with TRBD1 matching 8 bases. Per germline, CDR1 KGHSH and CDR2 LQKENI. CDR3 length equals 14 residues. V was pared by 2 bases and J by 8 bases, with 5 bases of the junction left unmatched. CDR3 loop: CASSPRTGKDEQFF. The CDR3 DNA sequence: TGTGCCAGCTCACCAAGGACAGGGAAGGATGAGCAGTTCTTC.

A few counts support this clonotype. The chain uses TRBV20-1 and TRBJ2-3; 13 nucleotides match TRBD2. V shed 5 bases, J shed 6 bases, and the junction held 8 bases outside the gene matches. The germline V gene has CDR1 DFQATT and CDR2 SNEGSKA (reference sequence). The CDR3 sequence is 15 residues long. The CDR3 coding sequence is TGCAGTGCTCAGCGGGGGACTAGCGGGACGGATACGCAGTATTTT. Residues: CSAQRGTSGTDTQYF.

This clonotype was observed many times. V usage is TRBV9 and J usage is TRBJ2-5; TRBD1 agrees at 7 bases. Per the germline V gene, CDR1 is SGDLS and CDR2 is YYNGEE. Unmatched junction bases numbered 9, after V lost 0 bases and J lost 4 bases. The CDR3 loop spans 16 amino acids. Here the CDR3 DNA reads TGTGCCAGCAGCGTAGAAGACAGGGTGGTGGCAGAGACCCAGTACTTC. It translates to CASSVEDRVVAETQYF.

This clonotype was counted at least ten times. The CDR3 loop reads CASSRPSAGPGELFF. The DNA for the CDR3 is TGTGCCAGCAGTCGCCCTTCTGCGGGACCCGGGGAGCTGTTTTTT. The chain has TRBV25-1 and TRBJ2-2; a possible D gene is TRBD2 (6 bases). In germline, CDR1 is MGHDK, CDR2 SYGVNS. V shed 5 bases and J shed 6 bases, with 16 bases lying between them. The length of the CDR3 is 15 residues. The full variable domain, with the rest looked up from reference TRBV25-1 and TRBJ2-2, is EADIYQTPRYLVIGTGKKITLECSQTMGHDKMYWYQQDPGMELHLIHYSYGVNSTEKGDLSSESTVSRIRTEHFPLTLESARPSHTSQYLCASSRPSAGPGELFFGEGSRLTVL.

The V and J genes are TRBV5-1 and TRBJ2-7; 7 bases line up with TRBD2. The CDR3 is 15 amino acids. Germline-derived CDR1 and CDR2 are SGHRS and YFSETQ. Germline trimming cut 4 bases from V and 2 bases from J; bases unmatched to any gene: 9. The CDR3 reads CASSLIAGDPYEQYF. The CDR3 region has the DNA TGCGCCAGCAGCCTCATAGCGGGTGACCCCTACGAGCAGTACTTC.

This clonotype was seen ten or more times. The chain is built from TRBV28 and TRBJ1-5, with a weak D call TRBD1 (5 bases). Looked up from germline, CDR1 is MDHEN and CDR2 is SYDVKM. V lost 6 bases and J lost 1, with 19 bases in between. The CDR3 spans 17 residues. The CDR3 sequence: CASSPRQTVGSNQPQHF. The CDR3, as DNA: TGTGCCAGCAGCCCTCGACAGACGGTCGGAAGCAATCAGCCCCAGCATTTT.

The rearrangement joins TRBV4-2 to TRBJ2-7; 12 positions match TRBD2. With V trimmed by 2 bases and J by 6 bases, 11 bases remained unmatched. CDR1 and CDR2 from the germline V gene are LGHNA and YNFKEQ. The CDR3 sequence is 17 residues long. This CDR3 reads CASSQRNLAGGPVEQYF. The CDR3 DNA is TGTGCCAGCAGCCAACGAAACCTAGCGGGAGGGCCGGTCGAGCAGTACTTC.

The CDR3 DNA reads TGTGCCAGCAGCCGCGGGCAGGGGGATGGCTACACCTTC. Translated, it gives CASSRGQGDGYTF. The V call is TRBV3-1, the J call TRBJ1-2; 7 bases line up with TRBD1. CDR3 size: 13 residues. V lost 4 bases and J lost 6; bases outside the gene matches: 5. Germline CDR1 reads LGHDT; CDR2 reads YNNKEL (reference sequence).

The chain carries TRBV28 and TRBJ2-5; maybe TRBD2 (6 bases). Trimming stripped 3 bases from V and 8 bases from J, with 19 bases between. CDR3 length equals 15 residues. Looked up from germline, CDR1 is MDHEN and CDR2 is SYDVKM. CDR3 in amino acids: CASSLFGGATFTQYF. The DNA of the CDR3 is TGTGCCAGCAGTTTGTTCGGCGGGGCCACGTTTACCCAGTACTTC. Complete variable domain (other parts from reference TRBV28 and TRBJ2-5): DVKVTQSSRYLVKRTGEKVFLECVQDMDHENMFWYRQDPGLGLRLIYFSYDVKMKEKGDIPEGYSVSREKKERFSLILESASTNQTSMYLCASSLFGGATFTQYFGPGTRLLVL.

This clonotype has only a few counts. This chain uses TRBV24-1 with TRBJ2-2; D unclear. This CDR3 is 15 amino acids long. With 4 bases removed from V and 6 bases from J, the gap between germline ends came to 14 bases. The germline gives CDR1 KGHDR, CDR2 SFDVKD. The CDR3 nucleotides read TGTGCCACCAGTGACCCGGGCAGAGCTGCCGGGGAGCTGTTTTTT. It translates to CATSDPGRAAGELFF.

J is TRBJ1-2 and V is TRBV28; tentative D call: TRBD1 (6 bases). V shed 3 bases and J shed 14 bases, with 16 bases lying between them. Per the germline V gene, CDR1 is MDHEN and CDR2 is SYDVKM. The CDR3 runs 12 residues. CDR3 bases: TGTGCCAGCAGTTTGGACAGACCAAGGAGGACCTTC. Its protein is CASSLDRPRRTF.

The rearrangement joins TRBV5-6 to TRBJ2-1; TRBD2 is a possible D gene (5 bases). V was cut by 4 bases and J by 0 bases, with 14 bases left in between. Looked up from germline, CDR1 is SGHDT and CDR2 is YYEEEE. CDR3 length: 16 residues. The CDR3 spells CASSVIAPSSYNEQFF. Written as DNA, the CDR3 is TGTGCCAGCAGCGTGATAGCGCCGAGCTCCTACAATGAGCAGTTCTTC.